The sequence of this T cell receptor beta chain was determined in a study of OX40 agonist ivuxolimab in advanced cancers. Study-wide results and caveats: Expanded peripheral T cell antigen specificity was not determined.

Trimming at V came to 6 bases and at J to 8 bases, leaving 9 bases not matched to a gene. The V gene's germline CDR1 is LNHDA and CDR2 SQIVND (reference sequence). There are 15 residues in the CDR3. This table comes from immunoSEQ multiplex PCR, and its TCRdb copy is limited to in-frame clones, with some not included. The sample records over 80,000 clones, approximately 87% being singletons. About this clone itself: What it binds is unknown.

The rearrangement uses TRBV19 and TRBJ2-6; TRBD1 aligns across 8 bases. This clonotype was sampled from an adult with an advanced solid tumor such as melanoma, head and neck, liver or kidney cancer. The sequencing used CD4+ or CD8+ T cells sorted from blood, collected in a trial of the OX40 agonist ivuxolimab. The DNA for the CDR3 is TGTGCCAGTAGCCGCAGACAGGGGAGGACCAACGTCCTGACTTTC. As protein: CASSRRQGRTNVLTF.